This T cell receptor (beta chain) was recorded in a study of cytomegalovirus exposure and HLA in healthy donors. Researchers ran the PCR with 60 Vbeta and 13 Jbeta primers. The authors' processing: In a later analysis, of 79 million or so unique beta chains, roughly 9.9 million appeared in at least two donors. Using immunoSEQ multiplex PCR, the repertoire was profiled, and TCRdb retains in-frame clones only, with some absent. V, J and clone size derive from that table, while D and trimming were established from the DNA sequence. The sample shows around 180,000 clones, 80% to 90% of them seen only once. The donors were healthy bone marrow donors. With respect to this clone: The target antigen is unknown.

J gave up 6 bases and V 0 bases, and 23 bases lay outside the gene matches. The CDR3 extends over 20 amino acids. From germline, CDR1 is SGDLS and CDR2 YYNGEE. The study, taken as a whole, reports: In a later analysis, V- and J-gene trimming of beta chains associated with a DCLRE1C missense variant, replicated independently. Several top significant clusters appeared, in a later analysis, to be linked to common viral pathogens.

Material: PBMCs. The origin of this receptor is a male donor in good health and CMV-seronegative. This chain connects TRBV9 to TRBJ1-2; TRBD1 matches at 7 bases. CDR3 in DNA: TGTGCCAGCAGCGTAGGCGGTAGACCGATGCCGACAGGGCTTGGCGATGGCTACACCTTC. The encoded protein is CASSVGGRPMPTGLGDGYTF.